This T cell receptor beta chain comes out of a study of blood T cell repertoires in COVID-19. Assay: immunoSEQ multiplex PCR; the TCRdb copy retains only in-frame clones and omits some. The data show a few hundred thousand clones, 80% to 90% seen once. The CDR3 consists of 14 residues. Per germline, CDR1 SGDLS and CDR2 YYNGEE. V was pared by 2 bases and J by 6 bases, with 13 bases between. This clone showed up just once. The TCR was taken from a man aged 18 to 29 who had recovered from COVID-19. Sequenced: PBMCs or T cells enriched from blood (not recorded which). The rearrangement links TRBV9 to TRBJ2-3; tentatively, D is TRBD2 (5 bases). The CDR3 spells CASSVGGSGDTQYF. CDR3 bases: TGTGCCAGCAGCGTTGGTGGGAGTGGGGATACGCAGTATTTT.